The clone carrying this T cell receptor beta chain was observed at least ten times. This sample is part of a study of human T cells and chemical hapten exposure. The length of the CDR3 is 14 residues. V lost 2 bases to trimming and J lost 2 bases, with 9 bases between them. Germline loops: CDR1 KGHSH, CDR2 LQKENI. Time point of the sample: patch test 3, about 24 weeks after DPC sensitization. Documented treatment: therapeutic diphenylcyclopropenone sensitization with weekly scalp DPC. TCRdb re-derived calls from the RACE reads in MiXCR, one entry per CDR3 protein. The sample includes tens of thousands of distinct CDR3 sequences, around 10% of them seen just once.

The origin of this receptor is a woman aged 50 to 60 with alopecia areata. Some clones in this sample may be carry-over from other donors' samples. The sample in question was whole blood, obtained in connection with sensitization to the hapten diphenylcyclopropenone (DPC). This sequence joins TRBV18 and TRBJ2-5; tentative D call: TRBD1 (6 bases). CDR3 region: CASSPGRGQETQYF. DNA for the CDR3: TGTGCCAGCTCACCAGGAAGGGGGCAAGAGACCCAGTACTTC.